This is a list of T cell receptor beta chains from one sample in a study of T cell responses to AZD1222 COVID-19 vaccine. TCRdb keeps only in-frame clones here, not all; method: immunoSEQ multiplex PCR. The table records some 110,000 clones, around nine tenths of them present only once. The material was peripheral blood, obtained on day 0 of AZD1222 vaccination. These receptors were collected from an adult in good health. CDR3s include the opening cysteine and the closing phenylalanine or tryptophan. A D gene is named only where the DNA matches it firmly. Rows may omit the clone size; those that give it use once, few, many or a size class.

CDR3nt: TGTGCCAGTAGTATGTTGGGACAGGGGGCAGGAGAGACCCAGTACTTC
CDR3aa: CASSMLGQGAGETQYF
d_gene: TRBD1
j_gene: TRBJ2-5
abundance: -
v_gene: TRBV19

CDR3nt: TGCAGCTGTGTGCTACTGGGCGAGCAGTACTTC
CDR3aa: CSCVLLGEQYF
d_gene: -
j_gene: TRBJ2-7
abundance: -
v_gene: TRBV29-1

CDR3nt: TGTGCCAGCAGCCAAGATCGGGACAGATCCACAGATACGCTCCGGTTT
CDR3aa: CASSQDRDRSTDTLRF
d_gene: TRBD1
j_gene: TRBJ2-3
abundance: -
v_gene: TRBV4-2

CDR3nt: TGTGCCAGAAGCTTGTGGCGGGCGGGGACGGATGGATACGAGCAGTACTTC
CDR3aa: CARSLWRAGTDGYEQYF
d_gene: -
j_gene: TRBJ2-7
abundance: -
v_gene: TRBV5-3

CDR3nt: TGCAGCGTTGAGGAGGGGATAGGGTACGAGCAGTACTTC
CDR3aa: CSVEEGIGYEQYF
d_gene: -
j_gene: TRBJ2-7
abundance: -
v_gene: TRBV29-1

CDR3nt: TGTGCCAGCAGCCCTATACTAGCCGGGGCGCAGTATTTT
CDR3aa: CASSPILAGAQYF
d_gene: -
j_gene: TRBJ2-3
abundance: -
v_gene: TRBV7-2

CDR3nt: TGTGCCAGCAGCTTGGAATCCCAGGGACTAGCGAGGAACAATGAGCAGTTCTTC
CDR3aa: CASSLESQGLARNNEQFF
d_gene: TRBD2
j_gene: TRBJ2-1
abundance: -
v_gene: TRBV5-4

CDR3nt: TGTGCCAGCAGCGTAGTCCGAGGGACGCAAGAGACCCAGTACTTC
CDR3aa: CASSVVRGTQETQYF
d_gene: -
j_gene: TRBJ2-5
abundance: once
v_gene: TRBV9

CDR3nt: TGTGCCAGCAGTTACCCGCGGGGGGGCACAGATACGCAGTATTTT
CDR3aa: CASSYPRGGTDTQYF
d_gene: TRBD2
j_gene: TRBJ2-3
abundance: -
v_gene: TRBV6-5

CDR3nt: TGTGCCAGCAGCGTAGCGGAGCGGGAGGTCCCCTACGAGCAGTACTTC
CDR3aa: CASSVAEREVPYEQYF
d_gene: TRBD2
j_gene: TRBJ2-7
abundance: -
v_gene: TRBV9

CDR3nt: TGTGCCAGCAGCTCCCGGGCCTCGTACCAAGAGACCCAGTACTTC
CDR3aa: CASSSRASYQETQYF
d_gene: -
j_gene: TRBJ2-5
abundance: -
v_gene: TRBV6-5

CDR3nt: TGCGCCAGCAGCTTGCTCTGGGGACGGTCGAACACCGGGGAGCTGTTTTTT
CDR3aa: CASSLLWGRSNTGELFF
d_gene: -
j_gene: TRBJ2-2
abundance: -
v_gene: TRBV5-1

CDR3nt: TGCAGTGCTAGTGGGACGCCGGGCCGGGTCTATGGCTACACCTTC
CDR3aa: CSASGTPGRVYGYTF
d_gene: -
j_gene: TRBJ1-2
abundance: -
v_gene: TRBV20-1

CDR3nt: TGTGCCAGCTCACCACGACGGGAGGAGCAGTACTTC
CDR3aa: CASSPRREEQYF
d_gene: -
j_gene: TRBJ2-7
abundance: -
v_gene: TRBV18

CDR3nt: TGCGCCAGCAGTGAGACCGCCGATTTAGCCAAAAACATTCAGTACTTC
CDR3aa: CASSETADLAKNIQYF
d_gene: -
j_gene: TRBJ2-4
abundance: once
v_gene: TRBV10-1

CDR3nt: TGTGCCAGCAGTGAAAACAGGCGATACTATGGCTACACCTTC
CDR3aa: CASSENRRYYGYTF
d_gene: -
j_gene: TRBJ1-2
abundance: -
v_gene: TRBV6-1

CDR3nt: TGCGCCAGCAGCTTAAGTCCAGGGTCGGCGGGCAATGAGCAGTTCTTC
CDR3aa: CASSLSPGSAGNEQFF
d_gene: -
j_gene: TRBJ2-1
abundance: -
v_gene: TRBV5-1

CDR3nt: TGTGCCAGCAGCTCAGAGGGACTAGCGGGTACCGGGGAGCTGTTTTTT
CDR3aa: CASSSEGLAGTGELFF
d_gene: TRBD2
j_gene: TRBJ2-2
abundance: -
v_gene: TRBV9

CDR3nt: TGCGCCAGCAGCCTCATAGCGGGAGGCAATGAGCAGTTCTTC
CDR3aa: CASSLIAGGNEQFF
d_gene: TRBD2
j_gene: TRBJ2-1
abundance: -
v_gene: TRBV4-3

CDR3nt: TGTGAAGGGACGGGACGGAGTCGGCCCCAGCATTTT
CDR3aa: CEGTGRSRPQHF
d_gene: -
j_gene: TRBJ1-5
abundance: once
v_gene: TRBV21-1

CDR3nt: TGTGCCAGCAGTTACAAGGGCTCTGGGGCCAACGTCCTGACTTTC
CDR3aa: CASSYKGSGANVLTF
d_gene: -
j_gene: TRBJ2-6
abundance: -
v_gene: TRBV9

CDR3nt: TGCAGCGCTATAGAAGGACAGGGTGCACAAGCTTTCTTT
CDR3aa: CSAIEGQGAQAFF
d_gene: TRBD1
j_gene: TRBJ1-1
abundance: once
v_gene: TRBV29-1

CDR3nt: TGTGCCAGCAGCGCTAAGGCTCCCAGCTCCTACAATGAGCAGTTCTTC
CDR3aa: CASSAKAPSSYNEQFF
d_gene: -
j_gene: TRBJ2-1
abundance: -
v_gene: TRBV9

CDR3nt: TGCGCCAGCAGTACAGGGGGTAGCTCCTACAATGAGCAGTTCTTC
CDR3aa: CASSTGGSSYNEQFF
d_gene: TRBD1
j_gene: TRBJ2-1
abundance: once
v_gene: TRBV10-1

CDR3nt: TGTGCCAGCAGCCAAGTTGGGAACATGAACACTGAAGCTTTCTTT
CDR3aa: CASSQVGNMNTEAFF
d_gene: -
j_gene: TRBJ1-1
abundance: -
v_gene: TRBV14

CDR3nt: TGTGCCAGCTCTCCTTCACTAGCGGGAGGACGTGTTGAGCAGTTCTTC
CDR3aa: CASSPSLAGGRVEQFF
d_gene: TRBD2
j_gene: TRBJ2-1
abundance: few
v_gene: TRBV28

CDR3nt: TGTGCCAGCACCCGGACCCTATATGGCTACACCTTC
CDR3aa: CASTRTLYGYTF
d_gene: -
j_gene: TRBJ1-2
abundance: -
v_gene: TRBV7-2

CDR3nt: TGTGCCAGTCGAGACGGGTCATGGTCGGAGACCCAGTACTTC
CDR3aa: CASRDGSWSETQYF
d_gene: -
j_gene: TRBJ2-5
abundance: -
v_gene: TRBV19

CDR3nt: TGCGCCAGCAGCCAAGTCCCGTCCTATGGCTACACCTTC
CDR3aa: CASSQVPSYGYTF
d_gene: -
j_gene: TRBJ1-2
abundance: once
v_gene: TRBV4-3

CDR3nt: TGCGCCAGCAGCTCTACCCAGACTAGCGGGGGGATCAATGAGCAGTTCTTC
CDR3aa: CASSSTQTSGGINEQFF
d_gene: TRBD2
j_gene: TRBJ2-1
abundance: -
v_gene: TRBV5-1

CDR3nt: TGTGCCAGCAGTGACGACAGGCTTGCAACTAATGAAAAACTGTTTTTT
CDR3aa: CASSDDRLATNEKLFF
d_gene: -
j_gene: TRBJ1-4
abundance: -
v_gene: TRBV6-1

CDR3nt: TGTGCCAGCAGTTTGGGACCCCTGGATGAGCAGTTCTTC
CDR3aa: CASSLGPLDEQFF
d_gene: -
j_gene: TRBJ2-1
abundance: -
v_gene: TRBV28

CDR3nt: TGTGCCTACAGGGGTGGAAACACCATATATTTT
CDR3aa: CAYRGGNTIYF
d_gene: TRBD1
j_gene: TRBJ1-3
abundance: -
v_gene: TRBV30

CDR3nt: TGTGCCAGAAGCTCAGAGGACAGGTTGGAAGAAACTCAGCCCCAGCATTTT
CDR3aa: CARSSEDRLEETQPQHF
d_gene: -
j_gene: TRBJ1-5
abundance: -
v_gene: TRBV7-5

CDR3nt: TGTGCCAGCAGTTTCAGGGTGGTCGAGACCCAGTACTTC
CDR3aa: CASSFRVVETQYF
d_gene: -
j_gene: TRBJ2-5
abundance: few
v_gene: TRBV28

CDR3nt: TGTGCCAGCAGCTTCCGGGACTATTACAATGAGCAGTTCTTC
CDR3aa: CASSFRDYYNEQFF
d_gene: TRBD2
j_gene: TRBJ2-1
abundance: -
v_gene: TRBV7-8

CDR3nt: TGCGCCAGCAGCGAGTGGGGCCCTAATCAGCCCCAGCATTTT
CDR3aa: CASSEWGPNQPQHF
d_gene: -
j_gene: TRBJ1-5
abundance: few
v_gene: TRBV5-1